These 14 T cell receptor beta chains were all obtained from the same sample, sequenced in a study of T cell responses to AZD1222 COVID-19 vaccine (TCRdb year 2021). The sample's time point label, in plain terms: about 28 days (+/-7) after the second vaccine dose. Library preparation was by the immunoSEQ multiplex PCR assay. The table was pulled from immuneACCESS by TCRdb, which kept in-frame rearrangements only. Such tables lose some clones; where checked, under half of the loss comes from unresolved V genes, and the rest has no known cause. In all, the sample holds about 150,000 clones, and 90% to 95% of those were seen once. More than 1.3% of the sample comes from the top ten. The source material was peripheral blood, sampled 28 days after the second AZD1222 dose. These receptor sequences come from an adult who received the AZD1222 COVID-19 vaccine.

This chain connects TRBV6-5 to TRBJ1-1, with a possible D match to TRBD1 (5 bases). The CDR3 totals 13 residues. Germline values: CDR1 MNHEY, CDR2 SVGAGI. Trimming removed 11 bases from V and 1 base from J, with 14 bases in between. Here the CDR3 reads CAARDSTNTEAFF. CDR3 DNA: TGTGCCGCCAGGGACTCAACGAACACTGAAGCTTTCTTT.

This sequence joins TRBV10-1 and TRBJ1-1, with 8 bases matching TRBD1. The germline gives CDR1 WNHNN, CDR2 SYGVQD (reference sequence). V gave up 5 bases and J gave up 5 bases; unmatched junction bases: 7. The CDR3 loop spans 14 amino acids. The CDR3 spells CASSPSTGVTEAFF. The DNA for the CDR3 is TGCGCCAGCAGTCCCTCGACAGGGGTAACTGAAGCTTTCTTT.

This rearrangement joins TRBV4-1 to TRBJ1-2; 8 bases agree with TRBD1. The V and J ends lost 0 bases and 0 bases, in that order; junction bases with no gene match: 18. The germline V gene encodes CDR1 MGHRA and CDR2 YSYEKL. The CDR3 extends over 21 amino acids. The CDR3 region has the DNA TGCGCCAGCAGCCAAGATCTTTCCGGGCCAGGGGGCGGGGATGCTAACTATGGCTACACCTTC. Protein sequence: CASSQDLSGPGGGDANYGYTF.

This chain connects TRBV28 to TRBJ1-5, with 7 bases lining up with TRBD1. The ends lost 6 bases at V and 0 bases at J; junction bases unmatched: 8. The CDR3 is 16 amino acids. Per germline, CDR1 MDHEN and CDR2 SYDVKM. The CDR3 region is CASRPWDRYSNQPQHF. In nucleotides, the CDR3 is TGTGCCAGCAGGCCCTGGGACAGATATAGCAATCAGCCCCAGCATTTT.

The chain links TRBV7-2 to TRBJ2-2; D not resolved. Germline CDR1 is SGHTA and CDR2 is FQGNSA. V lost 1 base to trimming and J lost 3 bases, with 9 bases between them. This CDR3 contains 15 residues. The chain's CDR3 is CASSLVGLDTGELFF. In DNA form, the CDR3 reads TGTGCCAGCAGCTTAGTAGGTCTAGACACCGGGGAGCTGTTTTTT. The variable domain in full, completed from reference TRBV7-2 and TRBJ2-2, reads GAGVSQSPSNKVTEKGKDVELRCDPISGHTALYWYRQSLGQGLEFLIYFQGNSAPDKSGLPSDRFSAERTGGSVSTLTIQRTQQEDSAVYLCASSLVGLDTGELFFGEGSRLTVL.

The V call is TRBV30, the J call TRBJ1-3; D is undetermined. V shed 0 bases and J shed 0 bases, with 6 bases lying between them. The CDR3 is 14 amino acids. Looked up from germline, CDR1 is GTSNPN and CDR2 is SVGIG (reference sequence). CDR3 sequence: CAWSVQSSGNTIYF. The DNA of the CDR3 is TGTGCCTGGAGTGTCCAGAGCTCTGGAAACACCATATATTTT.

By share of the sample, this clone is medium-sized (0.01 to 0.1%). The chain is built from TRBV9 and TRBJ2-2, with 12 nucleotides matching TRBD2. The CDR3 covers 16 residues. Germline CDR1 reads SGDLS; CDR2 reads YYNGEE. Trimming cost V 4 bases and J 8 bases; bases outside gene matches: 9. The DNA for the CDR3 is TGTGCCAGCAGCCCGGGGAGGACTAGCGGGACAGGGGAGCTGTTTTTT. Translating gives CASSPGRTSGTGELFF. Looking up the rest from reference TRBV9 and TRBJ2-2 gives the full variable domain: DSGVTQTPKHLITATGQRVTLRCSPRSGDLSVYWYQQSLDQGLQFLIQYYNGEERAKGNILERFSAQQFPDLHSELNLSSLELGDSALYFCASSPGRTSGTGELFFGEGSRLTVL.

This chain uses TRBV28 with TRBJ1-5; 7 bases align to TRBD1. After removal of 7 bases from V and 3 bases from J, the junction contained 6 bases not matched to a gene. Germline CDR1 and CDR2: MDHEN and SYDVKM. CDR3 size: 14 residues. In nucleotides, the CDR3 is TGTGCCAGCATCCAAGACAGGGTCAATCAGCCCCAGCATTTT. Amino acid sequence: CASIQDRVNQPQHF. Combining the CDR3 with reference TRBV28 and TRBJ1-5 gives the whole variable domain DVKVTQSSRYLVKRTGEKVFLECVQDMDHENMFWYRQDPGLGLRLIYFSYDVKMKEKGDIPEGYSVSREKKERFSLILESASTNQTSMYLCASIQDRVNQPQHFGDGTRLSIL.

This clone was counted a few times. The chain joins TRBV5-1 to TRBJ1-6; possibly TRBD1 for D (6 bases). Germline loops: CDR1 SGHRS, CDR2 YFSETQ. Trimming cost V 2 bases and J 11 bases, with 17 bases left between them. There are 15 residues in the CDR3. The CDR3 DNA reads TGCGCCAGCAGCTTTTCATCGGGAGGGGGACCACCCCTCCACTTT. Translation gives CASSFSSGGGPPLHF.

For the CDR3, the DNA is TGTGCCAGCAGCCTAGCGGGAGGCTTGAGCTCCTACAATGAGCAGTTCTTC. Amino acid sequence: CASSLAGGLSSYNEQFF. The chain combines TRBV3-1 (or the pseudogene TRBV3-2) with TRBJ2-1; 10 bases are a match to TRBD2. CDR1 is LGHDT and CDR2 is YNNKEL in the germline V gene (reference sequence). J was trimmed by 0 bases and V by 4 bases; bases with no gene match: 6. The CDR3 covers 17 residues.

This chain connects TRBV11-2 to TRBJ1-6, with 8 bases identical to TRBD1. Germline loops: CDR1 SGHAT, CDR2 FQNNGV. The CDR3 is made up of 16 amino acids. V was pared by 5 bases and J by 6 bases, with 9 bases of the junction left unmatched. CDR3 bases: TGTGCCAGCAGCCCCCGAACAGGGGGTTTTAATTCACCCCTCCACTTT. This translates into CASSPRTGGFNSPLHF.

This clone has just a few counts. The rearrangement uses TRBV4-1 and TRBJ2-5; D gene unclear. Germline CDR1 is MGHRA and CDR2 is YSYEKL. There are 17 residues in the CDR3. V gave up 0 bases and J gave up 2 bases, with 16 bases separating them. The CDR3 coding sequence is TGCGCCAGCAGCCAAGACGGTAACTACAAGATACAAGAGACCCAGTACTTC. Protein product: CASSQDGNYKIQETQYF.

The CDR3 sequence is CASSFRGGAVEQYF. CDR3 coding DNA: TGTGCCAGCAGCTTCCGTGGGGGGGCTGTTGAGCAGTACTTC. The V gene is TRBV7-9, the J gene TRBJ2-7; D is possibly TRBD2 (7 bases). The length of the CDR3 is 14 residues. Germline V gene sequence: CDR1 SEHNR, CDR2 FQNEAQ (reference sequence). The V end lost 3 bases, the J end lost 7 bases, and 16 bases lay between the germline ends.

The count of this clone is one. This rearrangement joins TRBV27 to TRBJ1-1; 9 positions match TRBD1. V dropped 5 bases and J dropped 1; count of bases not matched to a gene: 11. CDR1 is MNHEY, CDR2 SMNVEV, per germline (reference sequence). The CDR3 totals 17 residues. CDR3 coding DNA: TGTGCCAGCAGTCCTCGGGGGACAGGGCTTTGGAACACTGAAGCTTTCTTT. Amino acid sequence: CASSPRGTGLWNTEAFF.